The T cell receptor (beta chain) described here comes from a study of T-cell memory formation after mild COVID-19. V gave up 4 bases and J gave up 6 bases, with 10 bases separating them. Germline V lookup: CDR1 LGHDT, CDR2 YNNKEL (reference sequence). The CDR3 spans 12 residues. A single record per CDR3 protein comes from TCRdb applying MiXCR to the 5' RACE reads. Here the sample spans about 430,000 distinct CDR3 sequences, 20% to 25% being singletons. The TCR was taken from an adult woman who had mild COVID-19 (a few samples of this study predate the infection). Cell type and time point are not known. The chain is built from TRBV3-1 and TRBJ2-7; either TRBD1 or TRBD2 may fit D (6 bases each). Input material: PBMCs or a T cell subset sorted from them (not recorded which). Written as DNA, the CDR3 is TGTGCCAGCAGCCCCGGGGGCCTCGAGCAGTACTTC. It is translated as CASSPGGLEQYF.